The rows below give T cell receptor beta chains drawn from one sample of a study of T-cell memory formation after mild COVID-19. TCRdb re-derived calls from the 5' RACE reads in MiXCR, one entry per CDR3 protein. The table lists about 200,000 distinct CDR3 sequences, roughly 10% of them singletons. Sequenced: PBMCs or a T cell subset sorted from them (not recorded which). Source of these receptors: a man aged 18 to 29 who had mild COVID-19 (a few samples of this study predate the infection). Cell type and time point are not known. Both conserved end residues are part of each CDR3. A D gene is named only where the DNA matches it firmly. Clone size appears in some rows only: once, few, many, or a class for an expanded clone.

J gene,D gene,clone size,V gene,CDR3 protein,CDR3 DNA
TRBJ1-1,NA,NA,TRBV6-1,CASSAQPAVLNTEAFF,TGTGCCAGCAGTGCGCAACCGGCGGTTCTGAACACTGAAGCTTTCTTT
TRBJ1-2,NA,many,TRBV5-1,CASSPPTGYNYGYTF,TGCGCCAGCAGCCCACCGACGGGATATAACTATGGCTACACCTTC
TRBJ2-3,NA,NA,TRBV7-8,CASSARGRGGGTDTQYF,TGTGCCAGCAGCGCCCGAGGCCGAGGGGGGGGCACAGATACGCAGTATTTT
TRBJ1-1,NA,NA,TRBV6-6,CASSYGSLNTEAFF,TGTGCCAGCAGTTACGGCAGCTTGAACACTGAAGCTTTCTTT
TRBJ2-7,TRBD2,many,TRBV5-1,CASSDKAGEGYEQYF,TGCGCCAGCAGCGATAAGGCGGGGGAAGGCTACGAGCAGTACTTC
TRBJ1-5,NA,many,TRBV7-2,CASSLRGGDQPQHF,TGTGCCAGCAGCCTACGGGGGGGCGATCAGCCCCAGCATTTT
TRBJ2-2,NA,NA,TRBV5-4,CASSPRHTGELFF,TGTGCCAGCAGCCCCCGCCATACCGGGGAGCTGTTTTTT
TRBJ2-7,NA,few,TRBV5-6,CASSDPQGLYEQYF,TGTGCCAGCAGCGACCCCCAGGGTCTCTACGAGCAGTACTTC
TRBJ2-4,TRBD1,NA,TRBV10-3,CAISDNRGSNIQYF,TGTGCCATCAGTGATAACAGGGGGTCCAACATTCAGTACTTC
TRBJ2-4,NA,few,TRBV20-1,CSAAGDRAKNIQYF,TGCAGTGCAGCGGGGGACAGAGCCAAAAACATTCAGTACTTC
TRBJ1-1,TRBD1,NA,TRBV9,CASSAQGATEAFF,TGTGCCAGCAGCGCTCAGGGGGCCACTGAAGCTTTCTTT
TRBJ2-7,TRBD1,few,TRBV5-1,CASSRGQGTPIEQYF,TGCGCCAGCAGCCGAGGACAGGGGACCCCTATTGAGCAGTACTTC
TRBJ2-1,NA,many,TRBV12-3/TRBV12-4,CASSSGFWNEQFF,TGTGCCAGCAGTTCTGGGTTCTGGAATGAGCAGTTCTTC
TRBJ1-1,NA,few,TRBV5-1,CASSLEHGAGGNTEAFF,TGCGCCAGCAGCCTTGAGCACGGGGCCGGGGGAAACACTGAAGCTTTCTTT
TRBJ1-2,TRBD1,many,TRBV5-1,CASSFGQGERDGYTF,TGCGCCAGCAGCTTCGGACAGGGGGAAAGGGATGGCTACACCTTC
TRBJ1-4,NA,NA,TRBV4-3,CASSQDPGGREKLFF,TGCGCCAGCAGCCAAGATCCGGGGGGTCGTGAAAAACTGTTTTTT
TRBJ2-3,TRBD2,few,TRBV5-6,CASSRGGADTQYF,TGTGCCAGCAGCCGCGGGGGGGCAGATACGCAGTATTTT
TRBJ1-6,NA,NA,TRBV5-1,CASSFAGRKGGGYNSPLHF,TGCGCCAGCAGCTTCGCGGGACGGAAGGGTGGGGGTTATAATTCACCCCTCCACTTT
TRBJ2-5,TRBD2,many,TRBV7-2,CASSRPAGREETQYF,TGTGCCAGCAGCCGACCAGCGGGGCGGGAAGAGACCCAGTACTTC
TRBJ1-5,TRBD1,NA,TRBV6-6,CASSYSPNRGQRDQPQHF,TGTGCCAGCAGTTACTCCCCTAACAGGGGGCAACGGGATCAGCCCCAGCATTTT
TRBJ2-3,NA,few,TRBV5-1,CASSESGRYTQYF,TGCGCCAGCAGCGAGAGCGGGCGGTATACGCAGTATTTT
TRBJ2-3,NA,few,TRBV11-1,CASSFPRRARDTQYF,TGTGCCAGCAGCTTCCCCCGCCGGGCAAGAGATACGCAGTATTTT
TRBJ2-5,NA,NA,TRBV2,CASSYTQETQYF,TGTGCCAGCAGTTACACCCAAGAGACCCAGTACTTC
TRBJ1-4,NA,NA,TRBV20-1,CSARGDWGTREKLFF,TGCAGTGCTAGGGGCGATTGGGGGACCAGGGAAAAACTGTTTTTT
TRBJ1-1,TRBD1,few,TRBV19,CASSPLGQGATEAFF,TGTGCCAGTAGTCCCCTCGGACAGGGCGCCACTGAAGCTTTCTTT
TRBJ1-1,NA,NA,TRBV25-1,CASSEFGGGTEAFF,TGTGCCAGCAGTGAATTCGGTGGGGGCACTGAAGCTTTCTTT
TRBJ2-3,TRBD1,many,TRBV20-1,CSANRGLGTDTQYF,TGCAGTGCAAACAGGGGGCTGGGCACAGATACGCAGTATTTT
TRBJ2-1,NA,few,TRBV21-1,CASSHPSGGAGQFF,TGTGCCAGCAGCCACCCCAGCGGGGGGGCAGGGCAGTTCTTC
TRBJ1-4,TRBD1,few,TRBV5-6,CASSTGTAKGATNEKLFF,TGTGCCAGCAGCACCGGGACAGCCAAAGGAGCGACTAATGAAAAACTGTTTTTT
TRBJ1-6,TRBD1,NA,TRBV6-1,CASVGTGSGSPLHF,TGTGCCAGTGTTGGGACAGGCAGTGGTTCACCCCTCCACTTT
TRBJ2-5,NA,few,TRBV5-1,CASSFASQETQYF,TGCGCCAGCAGCTTCGCTTCGCAAGAGACCCAGTACTTC
TRBJ2-4,TRBD1,many,TRBV29-1,CSVRGPGIQYF,TGCAGCGTGAGGGGGCCGGGCATTCAGTACTTC
TRBJ2-3,TRBD1,NA,TRBV5-1,CASSGEGASADTQYF,TGCGCCAGCAGTGGTGAGGGGGCATCTGCAGATACGCAGTATTTT
TRBJ2-2,TRBD1,NA,TRBV12-3/TRBV12-4,CASRVQGQGNTGELFF,TGTGCCAGCAGGGTTCAGGGACAGGGAAACACCGGGGAGCTGTTTTTT
TRBJ1-6,TRBD1,NA,TRBV5-1,CASRSDRGSSYNSPLHF,TGCGCCAGCAGGTCGGACAGGGGAAGCTCCTATAATTCACCCCTCCACTTT
TRBJ2-3,NA,few,TRBV6-6,CASTRASADTQYF,TGTGCCAGCACGCGAGCTAGCGCAGATACGCAGTATTTT
TRBJ1-5,NA,NA,TRBV5-6,CASSLSARNQPQHF,TGTGCCAGCAGCTTGAGCGCGCGTAATCAGCCCCAGCATTTT
TRBJ1-5,NA,NA,TRBV20-1,CSASDGGSQPQHF,TGCAGTGCGAGCGATGGCGGATCCCAGCCCCAGCATTTT
TRBJ2-7,TRBD1,NA,TRBV3-1,CASSQTNRGEQYF,TGTGCCAGCAGCCAAACAAACAGGGGCGAGCAGTACTTC
TRBJ2-2,NA,few,TRBV9,CASRQALTGELFF,TGTGCCAGCAGACAGGCTCTTACCGGGGAGCTGTTTTTT
TRBJ2-4,TRBD2,NA,TRBV6-5,CASSSPGGLNIQYF,TGTGCCAGCAGTTCCCCGGGGGGGTTGAACATTCAGTACTTC
TRBJ2-1,TRBD2,NA,TRBV7-9,CASSFQRGLGLVSYNEQFF,TGTGCCAGCAGCTTCCAGCGGGGATTAGGGCTAGTATCCTACAATGAGCAGTTCTTC
TRBJ1-1,NA,many,TRBV2,CASRTSGTEAFF,TGTGCCAGCAGGACCTCGGGAACTGAAGCTTTCTTT